These T cell receptor beta chains were read from a single sample in a study of T cell changes during pregnancy in multiple sclerosis. Measured with immunoSEQ multiplex PCR; TCRdb has only the in-frame clones, and not every one. The sample holds roughly 100,000 clones; 91% are singletons and the top ten take more than 1.5%. The material sequenced was peripheral blood, taken after pregnancy. The receptors were gathered from a female donor in good health, enrolled as a control in a pregnancy study. Both conserved end residues are part of each CDR3. The order of the fields is J gene, V gene, D gene, CDR3 protein, CDR3 DNA. The D gene is left open where the match is weak.

>TRBJ1-1|TRBV7-2|NA
CASSPRGGANTEAFF
TGTGCCAGCAGCCCCCGGGGGGGGGCGAACACTGAAGCTTTCTTT
>TRBJ2-5|TRBV7-8|TRBD2
CASSLARTSGEETQYF
TGTGCCAGCAGCTTAGCCAGGACTAGCGGGGAAGAGACCCAGTACTTC
>TRBJ2-2|TRBV4-3|NA
CASSQDRSGTGELFF
TGCGCCAGCAGCCAAGATCGTTCGGGTACCGGGGAGCTGTTTTTT
>TRBJ2-5|TRBV4-1|TRBD1
CASTKAWDRTIRTQYF
TGCGCCAGCACCAAAGCCTGGGACAGGACCATTCGTACCCAGTACTTC
>TRBJ2-6|TRBV4-3|TRBD2
CASSQDRGGALSSSGANVLTF
TGCGCCAGCAGCCAAGATCGGGGGGGGGCCCTATCGTCTTCTGGGGCCAACGTCCTGACTTTC
>TRBJ2-7|TRBV7-9|NA
CASSSRDKSSPEQYF
TGTGCCAGCAGCTCCCGCGACAAGTCAAGTCCCGAGCAGTACTTC
>TRBJ2-1|TRBV5-1|TRBD2
CASSPLAGEYNEQFF
TGCGCCAGCAGCCCACTAGCGGGAGAGTACAATGAGCAGTTCTTC
>TRBJ1-3|TRBV19|TRBD1
CASMRGQGNTIYF
TGTGCCAGTATGAGGGGGCAAGGAAACACCATATATTTT
>TRBJ2-5|TRBV18|NA
CASSPSAGAETQYF
TGTGCCAGCTCACCCTCGGCGGGGGCGGAGACCCAGTACTTC
>TRBJ1-6|TRBV25-1|NA
CASSAPSGASYNSPLHF
TGTGCCAGCAGTGCCCCGAGTGGAGCCTCCTATAATTCACCCCTCCACTTT
>TRBJ2-5|TRBV5-6|NA
CASSSTRAQETQYF
TGTGCCAGCAGCTCTACGCGGGCCCAAGAGACCCAGTACTTC